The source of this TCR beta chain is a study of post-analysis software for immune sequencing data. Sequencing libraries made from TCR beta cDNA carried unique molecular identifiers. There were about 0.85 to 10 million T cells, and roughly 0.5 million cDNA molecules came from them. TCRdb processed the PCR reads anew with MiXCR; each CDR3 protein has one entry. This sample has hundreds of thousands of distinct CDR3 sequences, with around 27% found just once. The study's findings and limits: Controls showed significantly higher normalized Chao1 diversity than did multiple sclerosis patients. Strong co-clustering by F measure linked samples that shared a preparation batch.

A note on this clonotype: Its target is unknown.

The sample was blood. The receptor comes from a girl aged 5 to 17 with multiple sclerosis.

The CDR3 bases are TGCGCCAGCAGCATCCGGGACCTCGGGGCGAACACCGGGGAGCTGTTTTTT. It encodes CASSIRDLGANTGELFF. V and J are TRBV5-1 and TRBJ2-2, with D tentatively TRBD1 or TRBD2 (5 bases each). The CDR3 extends over 17 amino acids. The germline gives CDR1 SGHRS, CDR2 YFSETQ. V lost 4 bases to trimming and J lost 0 bases, with 16 bases between them.